This T cell receptor (beta chain) appears in the sequencing data of a study of cytomegalovirus exposure and HLA in healthy donors. Across the study: The same platform used for the 650 to 850 first-cohort repertoires was also used for the roughly 130 validation repertoires, as a later analysis reported. General observations from the study: Specificity for CMV antigens was confirmed in vitro for three of the CMV-associated chains. One later analysis, an examination of the 120 validation repertoires, found that first-cohort TCR clusters tended to co-occur in them.

Trimming left V 7 bases short and J 5 bases short, with 17 bases between. The V gene's germline CDR1 is MDHEN and CDR2 SYDVKM. CDR3 size: 14 residues. To note about this clone: Its antigen is not identified.

The assay was immunoSEQ multiplex PCR, and TCRdb's table has in-frame clones only and misses some. This table holds 80,000 to 100,000 clones, 87% found once. The donors were in the approximately 130-subject validation cohort, distinct from the roughly 700-subject first cohort. This receptor was identified in a woman aged 30 to 39 in good health and CMV-seronegative. The sample comprised PBMCs. V and J are TRBV28 and TRBJ2-5, with D possibly matching TRBD2 (6 bases). Here the CDR3 reads CASKSGGVGETQYF. CDR3 DNA sequence: TGTGCCAGCAAGTCCGGGGGAGTTGGGGAGACCCAGTACTTC.